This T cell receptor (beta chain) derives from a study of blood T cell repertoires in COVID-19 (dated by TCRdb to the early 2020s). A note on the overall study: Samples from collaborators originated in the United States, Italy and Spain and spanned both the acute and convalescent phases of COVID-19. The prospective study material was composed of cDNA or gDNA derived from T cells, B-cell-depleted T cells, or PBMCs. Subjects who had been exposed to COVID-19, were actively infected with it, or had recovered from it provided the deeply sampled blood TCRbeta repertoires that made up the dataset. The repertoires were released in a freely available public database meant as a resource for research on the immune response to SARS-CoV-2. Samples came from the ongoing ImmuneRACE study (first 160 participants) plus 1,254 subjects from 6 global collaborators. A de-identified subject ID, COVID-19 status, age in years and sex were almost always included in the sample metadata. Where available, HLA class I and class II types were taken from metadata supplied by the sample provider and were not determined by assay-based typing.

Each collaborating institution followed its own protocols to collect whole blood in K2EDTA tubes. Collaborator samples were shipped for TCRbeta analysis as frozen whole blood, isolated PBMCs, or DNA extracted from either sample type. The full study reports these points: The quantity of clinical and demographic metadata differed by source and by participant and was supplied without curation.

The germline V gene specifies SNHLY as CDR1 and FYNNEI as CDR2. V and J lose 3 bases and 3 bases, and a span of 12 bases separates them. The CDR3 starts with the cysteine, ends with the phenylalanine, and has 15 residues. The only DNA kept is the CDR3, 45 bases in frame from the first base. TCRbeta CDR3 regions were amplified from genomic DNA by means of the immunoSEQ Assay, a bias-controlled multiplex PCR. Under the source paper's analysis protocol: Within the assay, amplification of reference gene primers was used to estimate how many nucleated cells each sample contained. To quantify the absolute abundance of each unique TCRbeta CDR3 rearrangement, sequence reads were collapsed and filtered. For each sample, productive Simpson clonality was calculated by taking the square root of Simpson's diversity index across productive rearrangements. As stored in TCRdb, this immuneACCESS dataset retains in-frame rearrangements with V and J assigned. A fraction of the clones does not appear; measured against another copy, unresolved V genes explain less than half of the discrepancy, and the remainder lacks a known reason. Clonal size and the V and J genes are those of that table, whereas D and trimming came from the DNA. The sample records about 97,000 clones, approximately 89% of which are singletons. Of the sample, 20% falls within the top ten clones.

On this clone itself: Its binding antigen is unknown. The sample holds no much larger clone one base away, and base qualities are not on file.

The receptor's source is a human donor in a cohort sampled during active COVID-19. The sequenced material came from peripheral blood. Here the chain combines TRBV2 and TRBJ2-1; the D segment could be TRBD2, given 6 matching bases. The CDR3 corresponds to CASSDGQGGYNEQFF. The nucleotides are TGTGCCAGCAGTGACGGGCAGGGAGGCTACAATGAGCAGTTCTTC.